The 30 T cell receptor beta chains in this list originate from one sample, sequenced in a study of T-cell reconstitution after alpha-beta-depleted transplantation in children. Unique molecular identifiers were incorporated when the TCRbeta library was constructed. One entry per CDR3 protein, called by TCRdb with MiXCR from the PCR reads. The sample lists more than 85,000 distinct CDR3 sequences; under 7% were seen once. The specimen was PBMCs, mostly from graft donor cells, collected 60 days after TCRalphabeta/CD19-depleted stem cell transplant. Receptors were obtained from a female patient between 2 and 10 years old who had a stem cell transplant for Fanconi anemia, so the T cells may come from the graft donor.

The chain employs TRBV20-1 and TRBJ2-7, with D maybe TRBD1 (5 bases). The germline V gene has CDR1 DFQATT and CDR2 SNEGSKA (reference sequence). The V gene lost 0 bases and the J gene lost 5 bases, with 17 bases spanning the gap. The CDR3 has 15 amino acids. CDR3 amino acids: CSARDGWGPVDEQYF. As DNA, the CDR3 is TGCAGTGCTAGAGACGGGTGGGGCCCTGTCGACGAGCAGTACTTC.

In regard to this clonotype: A much bigger clone sits one base away, suggesting this may be a read error. The V gene is TRBV4-2, the J gene TRBJ2-7; TRBD2 aligns across 7 bases. This CDR3 has 15 amino acids. Germline V gene lookup returns CDR1 LGHNA and CDR2 YNFKEQ. The CDR3 sequence: CASSRASGSSYKQYF. The CDR3 region has the DNA TGTGCCAGCAGCCGGGCTAGCGGAAGCTCCTACAAGCAGTACTTC.

In this sample, this clonotype turned up many times. J is TRBJ2-3 and V is TRBV7-2; D gene uncertain. This CDR3 has 13 residues. Trimming left V 5 bases short and J 6 bases short, with 12 bases between. Germline-derived CDR1 and CDR2 are SGHTA and FQGNSA. The CDR3: CASSRSHVDTQYF. The CDR3 DNA reads TGTGCCAGCAGCCGATCGCATGTCGATACGCAGTATTTT. The full variable domain, with the rest looked up from reference TRBV7-2 and TRBJ2-3, is GAGVSQSPSNKVTEKGKDVELRCDPISGHTALYWYRQSLGQGLEFLIYFQGNSAPDKSGLPSDRFSAERTGGSVSTLTIQRTQQEDSAVYLCASSRSHVDTQYFGPGTRLTVL.

This clonotype was seen ten or more times. The chain recombines TRBV11-2 with TRBJ2-4, with 9 bases fitting TRBD1. The CDR3 consists of 18 residues. Losses at the gene ends were 0 bases for V and 1 base for J; bases not matched to a gene: 7. CDR1 is SGHAT and CDR2 is FQNNGV in the germline V gene. The chain's CDR3 is CASSLDLQGAAAKNIQYF. The CDR3 DNA is TGTGCCAGCAGCTTAGACTTACAGGGGGCGGCGGCCAAAAACATTCAGTACTTC.

Ten or more counts support this clonotype. The chain carries TRBV9 and TRBJ2-1, with TRBD2 matching over 14 bases. V lost 2 bases and J lost 0; bases outside the gene matches: 10. In germline, CDR1 is SGDLS, CDR2 YYNGEE. This CDR3 has 20 residues. CDR3 DNA: TGTGCCAGCAGCGTCAATCCGGGACTAGCGGGAGTTGGCTCCTACAATGAGCAGTTCTTC. This gives the protein CASSVNPGLAGVGSYNEQFF.

This clonotype was detected only a few times. V gene TRBV4-1 combines with J gene TRBJ1-1; D remains ambiguous. Looked up from germline, CDR1 is MGHRA and CDR2 is YSYEKL. CDR3 length: 14 amino acids. Trimming pared 2 bases from V and 8 bases from J, leaving 15 bases between. The CDR3 DNA reads as TGCGCCAGCAGCCAACAGCCTCCTACTTTAGAAGCTTTCTTT. Protein product: CASSQQPPTLEAFF.

This clonotype was recorded at least ten times. V and J are TRBV5-1 and TRBJ2-1; 11 bases line up with TRBD2. The V gene end was trimmed by 6 bases and the J gene end by 6 bases; junction bases not matched to a gene: 17. The CDR3 spans 18 residues. Germline-derived CDR1 and CDR2 are SGHRS and YFSETQ. The DNA of the CDR3 is TGCGCCAGCAACCGCTTTCTTAGCGGGAGGGCCTCGGGCAATGAGCAGTTCTTC. Its protein is CASNRFLSGRASGNEQFF.

This clonotype was seen ten or more times. V usage is TRBV5-6 and J usage is TRBJ2-3; D is possibly TRBD2 (6 bases). Germline V gene lookup returns CDR1 SGHDT and CDR2 YYEEEE. The CDR3 covers 15 residues. Trimming cost V 1 base and J 1 base, with 10 bases left between them. The CDR3 bases are TGTGCCAGCAGCTTGATGGAGGGAGGCACAGATACGCAGTATTTT. Translated: CASSLMEGGTDTQYF.

This clonotype was counted ten times or more. The chain is built from TRBV6-4 and TRBJ2-3; weak D call: TRBD1 (5 bases). The CDR3 totals 13 residues. Trimming cost V 3 bases and J 3 bases, with 7 bases left between them. From germline, CDR1 is MRHNA and CDR2 SNTAGT. DNA for the CDR3: TGTGCCAGCAGTGAAGGGGAAACAGATACGCAGTATTTT. Protein: CASSEGETDTQYF.

This clonotype was detected many times. The chain couples TRBV5-6 to TRBJ2-2, with D possibly TRBD1 on 6 matching bases. Trimming took 1 base from V and 7 from J, leaving 8 bases between them. Looked up from germline, CDR1 is SGHDT and CDR2 is YYEEEE. The CDR3 consists of 13 residues. CDR3 residues: CASSLTGFGELFF. DNA of the CDR3: TGTGCCAGCAGCTTGACAGGGTTCGGGGAGCTGTTTTTT.

This clonotype was seen only a few times. This chain joins TRBV14 and TRBJ1-6; unclear D gene. The length of the CDR3 is 16 residues. Trimming took 1 base from V and 3 from J, leaving 10 bases between them. Per the germline V gene, CDR1 is SGHDN and CDR2 is FVKESK. The CDR3 sequence: CASSQVTHSYNSPLHF. The CDR3 DNA is TGTGCCAGCAGCCAAGTGACACATAGCTATAATTCACCCCTCCACTTT. The whole variable domain, remainder taken from reference TRBV14 and TRBJ1-6, is EAGVTQFPSHSVIEKGQTVTLRCDPISGHDNLYWYRRVMGKEIKFLLHFVKESKQDESGMPNNRFLAERTGGTYSTLKVQPAELEDSGVYFCASSQVTHSYNSPLHFGNGTRLTVT.

The table lists this clonotype with many counts. The CDR3 bases are TGCAGCGTTTGGACCCTTGGGGAAAAACTGTTTTTT. It encodes CSVWTLGEKLFF. This rearrangement joins TRBV29-1 to TRBJ1-4; no clear D. Between the trimmed V and J ends, which lost 5 bases and 8 bases, there was a span of 12 bases. The CDR3 covers 12 residues. Germline V gene sequence: CDR1 SQVTM, CDR2 ANQGSEA.

This clonotype was seen repeatedly, ten times or more. The chain joins TRBV29-1 to TRBJ2-5, with a weak D call TRBD1 (7 bases). The CDR3 has 12 amino acids. The germline CDR1 and CDR2 sequences are SQVTM and ANQGSEA. Trimming took 7 bases from V and 1 from J, leaving 10 bases between them. In DNA form, the CDR3 reads TGCAGCGCAGGGGGGCCCCAAGAGACCCAGTACTTC. Translating gives CSAGGPQETQYF.

The gene calls are TRBV29-1 and TRBJ1-2; tentatively, D is TRBD1 (5 bases). The CDR3 length is 15 residues. V was clipped by 2 bases and J by 4 bases, with 17 bases between them. Germline lookup yields CDR1 SQVTM and CDR2 ANQGSEA. The CDR3 protein is CSVELWAGGFYGYTF. As DNA, the CDR3 is TGCAGCGTTGAATTGTGGGCCGGGGGGTTCTATGGCTACACCTTC. The full variable domain, with the rest looked up from reference TRBV29-1 and TRBJ1-2, is SAVISQKPSRDICQRGTSLTIQCQVDSQVTMMFWYRQQPGQSLTLIATANQGSEATYESGFVIDKFPISRPNLTFSTLTVSNMSPEDSSIYLCSVELWAGGFYGYTFGSGTRLTVV.

This chain connects TRBV18 to TRBJ2-3; D may be TRBD2 (6 bases). Germline V lookup: CDR1 KGHSH, CDR2 LQKENI. V lost 2 bases, J lost 2 bases, and 14 bases lay in between. CDR3 length: 16 amino acids. The CDR3 loop is CASSPVQASDTDTQYF. The CDR3 DNA reads TGTGCCAGCTCACCAGTTCAGGCTAGCGACACAGATACGCAGTATTTT.

Ten or more counts support this clonotype. The gene calls are TRBV20-1 and TRBJ2-3, with a tentative D call TRBD2 (5 bases). The CDR3 consists of 16 residues. Trimming removed 1 base from V and 2 bases from J, with 16 bases in between. Germline V gives CDR1 DFQATT, CDR2 SNEGSKA (reference sequence). The CDR3 DNA follows: TGCAGTGCTAGAGTAGATGAGAGGGTTTCCACAGATACGCAGTATTTT. Translated: CSARVDERVSTDTQYF.

V is TRBV6-5 and J is TRBJ2-7; a weak D match, TRBD2 (6 bases). Germline V gives CDR1 MNHEY, CDR2 SVGAGI. CDR3 size: 16 residues. Trimming removed 1 base from V and 1 base from J, with 14 bases in between. DNA for the CDR3: TGTGCCAGCAGTTACTTGCTCCGGGACTGGTCCTACGAGCAGTACTTC. It yields the protein CASSYLLRDWSYEQYF.

The sample holds many counts of this clonotype. The chain carries TRBV29-1 and TRBJ2-4, with 9 bases matching TRBD2. V gave up 4 bases and J gave up 8 bases; unmatched junction bases: 9. CDR1 is SQVTM, CDR2 ANQGSEA, per germline. There are 14 residues in the CDR3. Written as DNA, the CDR3 is TGCAGCGTTGCCCTTTTAGCGGGAGAACACATTCAGTACTTC. It translates to CSVALLAGEHIQYF.

The gene calls are TRBV28 and TRBJ2-7; D uncertain. This CDR3 has 12 amino acids. Germline lookup yields CDR1 MDHEN and CDR2 SYDVKM. The V gene lost 3 bases and the J gene lost 12 bases, with 15 bases spanning the gap. CDR3 in amino acids: CASSFPQALLYF. CDR3 in DNA: TGTGCCAGCAGTTTTCCCCAGGCGCTCCTGTACTTC. The full variable domain, with the rest looked up from reference TRBV28 and TRBJ2-7, is DVKVTQSSRYLVKRTGEKVFLECVQDMDHENMFWYRQDPGLGLRLIYFSYDVKMKEKGDIPEGYSVSREKKERFSLILESASTNQTSMYLCASSFPQALLYFGPGTRLTVT.

This clonotype was counted at least ten times. The rearrangement uses TRBV9 and TRBJ2-2, with 10 nucleotides matching TRBD1. Germline CDR1 is SGDLS and CDR2 is YYNGEE. The length of the CDR3 is 15 residues. Unmatched junction bases numbered 3, after V lost 3 bases and J lost 4 bases. The CDR3 nucleotides read TGTGCCAGCAGCGCCCGGGACAGGGGCACCGGGGAGCTGTTTTTT. Protein sequence: CASSARDRGTGELFF.

As to this clonotype: A much larger clone is a single base away; this may be a read error. Likely a read error: the CDR3 ends without its conserved phenylalanine or tryptophan. This chain uses TRBV6-1 with TRBJ2-1; D is unresolved. Germline V gene lookup returns CDR1 MNHNS and CDR2 SASEGT. Trimming removed 4 bases at V and 0 bases at J, with 13 bases between. CDR3 length equals 16 residues. The CDR3 nucleotides read TGTGCCAGCAGTGTCCCCGACCTGAGCTCCTACAATGAGCAGTTCCTC. This sequence encodes CASSVPDLSSYNEQFL.

A few counts support this clonotype. This sequence joins TRBV2 and TRBJ2-2; 9 bases map to TRBD2. V lost 8 bases to trimming and J lost 2 bases; unmatched junction nucleotides: 12. Germline V gene lookup returns CDR1 SNHLY and CDR2 FYNNEI. The CDR3 loop spans 17 amino acids. The CDR3 DNA sequence: TGTGCCAGCTCACAAAGTCGACTAGCGGTTAACACCGGGGAGCTGTTTTTT. Protein sequence: CASSQSRLAVNTGELFF.

The chain joins TRBV7-3 to TRBJ2-3; 7 nucleotides agree with TRBD2. Germline V gives CDR1 SGHTA, CDR2 FQGTGA. J lost 5 bases, V lost 2 bases, and 7 bases had no gene match. CDR3 size: 15 residues. The CDR3 here is CASSLHPGRIDTQYF. CDR3 DNA: TGTGCCAGCAGCTTACATCCCGGGAGGATAGATACGCAGTATTTT. The whole variable domain, remainder taken from reference TRBV7-3 and TRBJ2-3, is GAGVSQTPSNKVTEKGKYVELRCDPISGHTALYWYRQSLGQGPEFLIYFQGTGAADDSGLPNDRFFAVRPEGSVSTLKIQRTERGDSAVYLCASSLHPGRIDTQYFGPGTRLTVL.

The rearrangement uses TRBV18 and TRBJ1-4; D gene unclear. The CDR3 spans 19 residues. The V gene's germline CDR1 is KGHSH and CDR2 LQKENI. The V end lost 1 base, the J end lost 14 bases, and 32 bases lay between the germline ends. The chain's CDR3 is CASSPLISGEAPIMKRLFF. The CDR3, as DNA: TGTGCCAGCTCACCACTTATCTCTGGGGAGGCACCGATAATGAAAAGGCTGTTTTTT. Full variable domain (remainder filled in from reference TRBV18 and TRBJ1-4): NAGVMQNPRHLVRRRGQEARLRCSPMKGHSHVYWYRQLPEEGLKFMVYLQKENIIDESGMPKERFSAEFPKEGPSILRIQQVVRGDSAAYFCASSPLISGEAPIMKRLFFGSGTQLSVL.

This clonotype has ten or more counts. The chain joins TRBV3-1 to TRBJ2-3; 9 positions agree with TRBD2. Germline CDR1 reads LGHDT; CDR2 reads YNNKEL (reference sequence). CDR3 length: 16 amino acids. V lost 1 base and J lost 5; bases outside the gene matches: 7. In nucleotides, the CDR3 is TGTGCCAGCAGCCAAGGACTAGCGGTACCCCAAGATACGCAGTATTTT. This gives the protein CASSQGLAVPQDTQYF.

This clonotype occurred once. The rearrangement links TRBV10-3 to TRBJ2-5, with D perhaps TRBD1 (5 bases). V was pared by 0 bases and J by 4 bases, with 12 bases between. Per the germline V gene, CDR1 is ENHRY and CDR2 is SYGVKD. The CDR3 is 15 residues long. The CDR3 region is CAISESQARIETQYF. The CDR3 nucleotides are TGTGCCATCAGTGAGTCACAGGCCAGGATAGAGACCCAGTACTTC.

This clonotype was seen ten or more times. The CDR3, as DNA: TGCAGCGTTGTAACCATGGCAGATACGCAGTATTTT. Protein: CSVVTMADTQYF. This chain joins TRBV29-1 and TRBJ2-3; D ambiguous. The V end lost 4 bases, the J end lost 4 bases, and 9 bases lay between the germline ends. This CDR3 has 12 amino acids. Germline loops: CDR1 SQVTM, CDR2 ANQGSEA.

The V gene is TRBV5-1, the J gene TRBJ2-3, with 8 bases aligning to TRBD1. Germline V gives CDR1 SGHRS, CDR2 YFSETQ. This CDR3 has 15 amino acids. With V trimmed by 4 bases and J by 5 bases, 9 bases remained unmatched. CDR3 residues: CASSGQGAYGDTQYF. CDR3 nucleotides: TGCGCCAGCAGCGGTCAGGGGGCTTATGGAGATACGCAGTATTTT.

V is TRBV6-5 and J is TRBJ2-6; 9 bases map to TRBD1. From germline, CDR1 is MNHEY and CDR2 SVGAGI. CDR3 length: 17 residues. After removal of 10 bases from V and 2 bases from J, the junction contained 12 bases not matched to a gene. CDR3 DNA sequence: TGTGCCACCACTTTGGGACAGGGAAGAACTGGGGCCAACGTCCTGACTTTC. It encodes CATTLGQGRTGANVLTF.

This clonotype came up a few times. V is TRBV6-5 and J is TRBJ2-5; 7 bases fit TRBD2. The CDR3 extends over 14 amino acids. Germline V gives CDR1 MNHEY, CDR2 SVGAGI. Losses at the gene ends were 5 bases for V and 3 bases for J; bases not matched to a gene: 6. This CDR3 reads CASSLSGREETQYF. DNA for the CDR3: TGTGCCAGCAGTCTCTCGGGGAGGGAAGAGACCCAGTACTTC.